Listed below are T cell receptor beta chains from one sample, sequenced in a study of shared clonotypes between healthy human individuals. This table comes from immunoSEQ multiplex PCR, and its TCRdb copy is limited to in-frame clones, with some not included. The sample records approximately 2.3 million clones, approximately 95% being singletons. What was sequenced was naive CD4+ T cells from PBMCs. Receptors originate from a man between 18 and 35 years old in good health. Some clones in this sample may be carry-over from other donors' samples. The CDR3 runs from the conserved cysteine through the conserved F or W. D genes are given only for firm matches. Clone size is shown for a subset of rows, as once, few, many or a class of expanded clone.

>TRBV7-8|TRBD1|-|TRBJ1-2
TGTGCCAGCAGCTTAGGGACAGGGCCTTATGGCTACACCTTC
CASSLGTGPYGYTF
>TRBV6-5|TRBD2|-|TRBJ2-7
TGTGCCAGCAGCGGGACTAGCGGGAATGCCGAGCAGTACTTC
CASSGTSGNAEQYF
>TRBV11-1|-|-|TRBJ2-2
TGTGCCAGCACCAGGCGGGGGACAGGACCGCCCGGGGAGCTGTTTTTT
CASTRRGTGPPGELFF
>TRBV15|TRBD2|-|TRBJ2-7
TGTGCCACCAGCCCCACTAGCGGGAGGGCCTACGAGCAGTACTTC
CATSPTSGRAYEQYF
>TRBV2|-|once|TRBJ1-4
TGTGCCAGCGCTAGAAGGCTAATTAATGAAAAACTGTTTTTT
CASARRLINEKLFF
>TRBV28|-|-|TRBJ1-5
TGTGCCAGCAGTTCGCCGGGGGCTTGGTATAAGGATCAGCCCCAGCATTTT
CASSSPGAWYKDQPQHF
>TRBV20-1|-|-|TRBJ2-7
TGCAGTGCTAAAAGTTTCTACGAGCAGTACTTC
CSAKSFYEQYF
>TRBV30|-|-|TRBJ1-3
TGTGCCTGGAGTGTACGCCCGGCGCTCTCTGGAAACACCATATATTTT
CAWSVRPALSGNTIYF
>TRBV7-3|TRBD1|-|TRBJ1-2
TGTGCCAGCAGCTTAACAGGACAGGGCCATGGCTACACCTTC
CASSLTGQGHGYTF
>TRBV7-9|-|-|TRBJ1-1
TGTGCCAGCAGCCCCTCACGGGGGTTGAACACTGAAGCTTTCTTT
CASSPSRGLNTEAFF
>TRBV6-5|TRBD2|-|TRBJ2-7
TGTGCCAGCAGTTACAACGGGGGGGGACTCGAGCAGTACTTC
CASSYNGGGLEQYF
>TRBV28|TRBD1|once|TRBJ1-2
TGTGCCAGCAGCCTGACAGGGGAGTATGGCTACACCTTC
CASSLTGEYGYTF
>TRBV15|-|-|TRBJ1-2
TGTGCCACCAGCAGGAGGGACGGGAACTATGGCTACACCTTC
CATSRRDGNYGYTF
>TRBV4-1|-|-|TRBJ1-1
TGCGCCAGCAGCCAAGAAAAGGTCGGGGGCCTGAGGAATCGGACTGAAGCTTTCTTT
CASSQEKVGGLRNRTEAFF
>TRBV19|-|-|TRBJ1-2
TGTGCCAGTCATTCTTGGCGGGAATCCTATGGCTACACCTTC
CASHSWRESYGYTF
>TRBV28|-|-|TRBJ1-1
TGTGCCAGCAGTTTAATTAGGGGCATGGGCACTGAAGCTTTCTTT
CASSLIRGMGTEAFF
>TRBV18|TRBD2|-|TRBJ2-7
TGTGCCAGCTCACCACCGGGACTAGCGTCGACCTACGAGCAGTACTTC
CASSPPGLASTYEQYF
>TRBV19|-|-|TRBJ2-5
TGTGCCAGTAGTGACTATAGGGAGACCCAGTACTTC
CASSDYRETQYF
>TRBV11-2|-|-|TRBJ2-2
TGTGCCAGCAGCTTACCTGGGGCAGGGGCGAACGGGGAGCTGTTTTTT
CASSLPGAGANGELFF
>TRBV5-1|-|-|TRBJ2-2
TGCGCCAGCAGCTTGATCCAGGGAGCAAACACCGGGGAGCTGTTTTTT
CASSLIQGANTGELFF
>TRBV7-3|-|once|TRBJ1-1
TGTGCCAGCAGCTTACAGAGGCAGGGTACGGGCACTGAAGCTTTCTTT
CASSLQRQGTGTEAFF
>TRBV9|-|-|TRBJ1-2
TGTGCCAGCAGCGGGTTACAGGCTACTTACTATGGCTACACCTTC
CASSGLQATYYGYTF
>TRBV28|TRBD1|-|TRBJ2-5
TGTGCCAGCAGTTTATGGACAGGGGGTTTGTACCAAGAGACCCAGTACTTC
CASSLWTGGLYQETQYF
>TRBV5-5|-|-|TRBJ1-1
TGTGCCAGCAGCCCGATCCTCTCGGAGAACACTGAAGCTTTCTTT
CASSPILSENTEAFF
>TRBV19|-|-|TRBJ1-5
TGTGCCAGTGGCCAGGTCGATAGCAATCAGCCCCAGCATTTT
CASGQVDSNQPQHF
>TRBV14|-|-|TRBJ2-2
TGTGCCAGCAGCCCCCACGGGATCCTTATTCCCGGGGAGCTGTTTTTT
CASSPHGILIPGELFF
>TRBV28|-|-|TRBJ2-7
TGTGCCAGCAGGAGCCGACGGGATGGGTACTTC
CASRSRRDGYF
>TRBV7-3|TRBD2|-|TRBJ2-7
TGTGCCAGCAGCCGACTAGCGGGACCATACGAGCAGTACTTC
CASSRLAGPYEQYF
>TRBV7-2|-|-|TRBJ1-2
TGTGCCAGCAGCTTACCGGGCCTTCATGGCTACACCTTC
CASSLPGLHGYTF
>TRBV5-1|-|few|TRBJ1-1
TGCGCCAGCAGCTTTATAAGAGCCCACACTGAAGCTTTCTTT
CASSFIRAHTEAFF
>TRBV28|-|-|TRBJ1-3
TGTGCCAGCACAGGGGGAAACACCATATATTTT
CASTGGNTIYF
>TRBV28|-|-|TRBJ2-1
TGTGCCAGCAGTTTTTCGTCTAGTCGGGCGGTTACGGGGCAGTTCTTC
CASSFSSSRAVTGQFF
>TRBV7-6|-|-|TRBJ2-2
TGTGCCAGCAGCTTTTCCGCCGGGGAGCTGTTTTTT
CASSFSAGELFF
>TRBV6-1|-|-|TRBJ2-2
TGTGCCTTGGGGTGGACCGGGGAGCTGTTTTTT
CALGWTGELFF
>TRBV9|TRBD1|-|TRBJ2-6
TGTGCCAGCAGCGCGATCCTATTACCCGGGACAGGGTCTACTGGGGCCAACGTCCTGACTTTC
CASSAILLPGTGSTGANVLTF
>TRBV9|-|-|TRBJ1-2
TGTGCCAGCAGCGCGATGACAAGTTCGTTTGGCTACACCTTC
CASSAMTSSFGYTF
>TRBV6-1|-|-|TRBJ2-2
TGTGCCACCGGACGGCAGAACACCGGGGAGCTGTTTTTT
CATGRQNTGELFF
>TRBV5-5|-|-|TRBJ2-7
TGTGCCAGCAGCTTGGAGGTCGGCGAGCAGTACTTC
CASSLEVGEQYF
>TRBV27|-|-|TRBJ2-3
TGTGCCAGCAGCCAGAAGAGAACAGATACGCAGTATTTT
CASSQKRTDTQYF
>TRBV29-1|-|-|TRBJ2-5
TGCAGCGTCTACAAGTACCAAGAGACCCAGTACTTC
CSVYKYQETQYF
>TRBV29-1|-|-|TRBJ2-7
TGCAGCGTTGTAGGGGTAATAGGGGGCGAGCAGTACTTC
CSVVGVIGGEQYF
>TRBV10-2|-|-|TRBJ1-2
TGCGCCAGCAGTGAGTACCAGGACCTTCCCTATGGCTACACCTTC
CASSEYQDLPYGYTF
>TRBV9|-|once|TRBJ2-5
TGTGCCAGCAGCAGGGAGCGGTTCGGGGAGACCCAGTACTTC
CASSRERFGETQYF
>TRBV19|-|-|TRBJ2-7
TGTGCCAGTAGCCTGGGGGGTGGATTTTCCTACGAGCAGTACTTC
CASSLGGGFSYEQYF
>TRBV5-4|-|-|TRBJ2-1
TGTGCCAGCAGCTTGGAACTGGCCCAGAACAATGAGCAGTTCTTC
CASSLELAQNNEQFF
>TRBV5-5|TRBD1|-|TRBJ2-7
TGTGCCAGCAGCCTGGCGGGACAGGGTTACGAGCAGTACTTC
CASSLAGQGYEQYF
>TRBV28|-|-|TRBJ2-7
TGTGCCAGCAGGGGGGCACCCTACGAGCAGTACTTC
CASRGAPYEQYF
>TRBV9|-|-|TRBJ2-5
TGTGCCAGCAGCGTATCAGGGAAGGGGACCCAGTACTTC
CASSVSGKGTQYF
>TRBV28|-|once|TRBJ2-7
TGTGCCAGCAGCCTGATGGGATACGAGCAGTACTTC
CASSLMGYEQYF
>TRBV7-2|-|once|TRBJ1-5
TGTGCCAGCAGCTTAAGTAGAAATCAGCCCCAGCATTTT
CASSLSRNQPQHF
>TRBV5-1|TRBD2|-|TRBJ2-2
TGCGCCAGCAGCTTGCGGCTAGCGGTGAACACCGGGGAGCTGTTTTTT
CASSLRLAVNTGELFF
>TRBV28|TRBD1|-|TRBJ1-5
TGTGCCAGCAGCGGGGGACAGTTGAATCAGCCCCAGCATTTT
CASSGGQLNQPQHF
>TRBV28|TRBD2|-|TRBJ2-3
TGTGCCAGCAGAACACGACTAGCCCAAAGCACAGATACGCAGTATTTT
CASRTRLAQSTDTQYF
>TRBV28|TRBD2|-|TRBJ2-7
TGTGCCAGCCAAAGGACTAGCGGGAGGTACGAGCAGTACTTC
CASQRTSGRYEQYF
>TRBV4-1|-|-|TRBJ2-2
TGCGCCAGCAGCCAACGGACACTAGAGACCACCGGGGAGCTGTTTTTT
CASSQRTLETTGELFF
>TRBV28|-|-|TRBJ1-3
TGTGCCAGCAGACTTGGACCCCGGGGGGTTGGAAACACCATATATTTT
CASRLGPRGVGNTIYF
>TRBV15|-|-|TRBJ2-7
TGTGCCACCAGCGGAGGACCTAGCGCGTACTACGAGCAGTACTTC
CATSGGPSAYYEQYF
>TRBV28|-|-|TRBJ1-5
TGTGCCAGCAGTTTAGGTTCAGGGATTAATCAGCCCCAGCATTTT
CASSLGSGINQPQHF
>TRBV18|-|-|TRBJ1-4
TGTGCCAGCTCATCCACAGGTGATAATGAAAAACTGTTTTTT
CASSSTGDNEKLFF
>TRBV28|-|-|TRBJ1-3
TGTGCCAGCAGTTTGTCCATTGCTGGAAACACCATATATTTT
CASSLSIAGNTIYF